The source of this TCR beta chain is a study of cytomegalovirus exposure and HLA in healthy donors. Whole-study results and caveats: Sequencing probably produced one cluster of sequence variants that were highly shared. For TCR beta chains, V- and J-gene trimming was later linked to a missense DCLRE1C variant.

As for this clone: Its target is not known.

The CDR3 runs to 14 residues. CDR1 is SNHLY and CDR2 is FYNNEI in the germline V gene. The V end was cut by 4 bases, the J end by 7 bases, with 14 bases between. PCR was performed using 60 Vbeta and 13 Jbeta primers. The repertoire was sequenced with immunoSEQ multiplex PCR; TCRdb's copy has only in-frame clones and lacks some. The sample contains roughly 120,000 clones, roughly 70% of which appear only once. The chain has TRBV2 and TRBJ1-3; unclear D gene. The TCR comes from a woman aged 40 to 50 in good health and CMV-seronegative. The sample comprised PBMCs. The CDR3 reads CASSAAVLRNTIYF. In DNA, the CDR3 is TGTGCCAGCAGTGCTGCCGTACTCAGGAACACCATATATTTT. The entire variable domain, with the rest obtained from reference TRBV2 and TRBJ1-3, is as follows: EPEVTQTPSHQVTQMGQEVILRCVPISNHLYFYWYRQILGQKVEFLVSFYNNEISEKSEIFDDQFSVERPDGSNFTLKIRSTKLEDSAMYFCASSAAVLRNTIYFGEGSWLTVV.